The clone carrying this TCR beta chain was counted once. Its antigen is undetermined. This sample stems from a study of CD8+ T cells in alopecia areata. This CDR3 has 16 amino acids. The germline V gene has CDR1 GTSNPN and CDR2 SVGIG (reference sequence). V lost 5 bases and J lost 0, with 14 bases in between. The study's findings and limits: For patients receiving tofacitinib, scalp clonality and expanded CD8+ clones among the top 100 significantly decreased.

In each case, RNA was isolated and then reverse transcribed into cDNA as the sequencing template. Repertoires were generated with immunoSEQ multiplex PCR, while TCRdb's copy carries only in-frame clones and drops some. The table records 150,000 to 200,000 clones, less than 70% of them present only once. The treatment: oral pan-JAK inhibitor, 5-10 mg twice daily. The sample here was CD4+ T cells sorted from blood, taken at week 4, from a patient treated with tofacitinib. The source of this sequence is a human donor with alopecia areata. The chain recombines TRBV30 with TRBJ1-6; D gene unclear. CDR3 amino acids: CAWEDVYSSYNSPLHF. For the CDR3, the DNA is TGTGCCTGGGAGGACGTTTACAGCTCCTATAATTCACCCCTCCACTTT.